These 17 T cell receptor beta chains were all obtained from the same sample, sequenced in a study of human T cells and chemical hapten exposure. Separate cDNA molecules received unique molecular identifiers, which the library attached to them. TCRdb called the reads again in MiXCR, with one record for every CDR3 protein. The sample has around 120,000 distinct CDR3 sequences, roughly 8.5% seen once. Total RNA came from unfractionated whole blood. Sequenced material: whole blood. These receptors all come from a human donor in good health. Some clones in this sample may be carry-over from other donors' samples.

This clonotype was counted only a few times. The CDR3 is CASRGTYDTQYF. For the CDR3, the DNA is TGTGCCAGCAGGGGGACTTATGATACGCAGTATTTT. The V call is TRBV12-3 or TRBV12-4, the J call TRBJ2-3; TRBD2 is a possible D gene (6 bases). V was trimmed by 6 bases and J by 6 bases, leaving 10 bases between them. This CDR3 has 12 amino acids.

V and J are TRBV20-1 and TRBJ1-1; possibly TRBD1 for D (6 bases). The CDR3 loop spans 13 amino acids. Trimming stripped 3 bases from V and 6 bases from J, with 14 bases between. Germline V gene sequence: CDR1 DFQATT, CDR2 SNEGSKA (reference sequence). The DNA for the CDR3 is TGCAGTGCTAGGGAACAGGGAGATGCTGAAGCTTTCTTT. This codes for CSAREQGDAEAFF.

The chain has TRBV27 and TRBJ1-2; D uncertain. Germline values: CDR1 MNHEY, CDR2 SMNVEV (reference sequence). This CDR3 region has 15 residues. V lost 4 bases, J lost 2 bases, and 14 bases lay in between. In DNA form, the CDR3 reads TGTGCCAGCAGTTCCTCCCGGACTGGAAACTATGGCTACACCTTC. It encodes CASSSSRTGNYGYTF.

This clonotype was counted ten times or more. The V call is TRBV20-1, the J call TRBJ1-6; weak D call: TRBD1 (6 bases). Per germline, CDR1 DFQATT and CDR2 SNEGSKA (reference sequence). CDR3 length: 15 amino acids. Trimming cost V 1 base and J 5 bases, with 12 bases left between them. The CDR3 loop is CSARGTVGDNSPLHF. The CDR3 nucleotides are TGCAGTGCTAGAGGGACAGTCGGGGATAATTCACCCCTCCACTTT.

About this clonotype itself: A much larger clone sits a single nucleotide away, making a read error possible. This sequence joins TRBV6-5 and TRBJ2-5; 9 nucleotides align to TRBD2. CDR3 size: 14 residues. The V segment lost 10 bases and the J segment 5 bases; nucleotides outside the gene matches: 11. CDR1 is MNHEY, CDR2 SVGAGI, per germline. DNA of the CDR3: TGTGCCACCACGGGCGGGGGGGCATCTGAGACCCAGTACTTC. It codes for CATTGGGASETQYF.

V gene TRBV12-3 or TRBV12-4 combines with J gene TRBJ2-3; 9 nucleotides line up with TRBD2. V lost 0 bases to trimming and J lost 7 bases; unmatched junction nucleotides: 11. The CDR3 consists of 17 residues. This CDR3 reads CASSLAAGASGEHTQYF. DNA of the CDR3: TGTGCCAGCAGTTTAGCCGCCGGGGCTAGCGGGGAACATACGCAGTATTTT.

This rearrangement joins TRBV19 to TRBJ1-2; D is unresolved. V dropped 7 bases and J dropped 7 bases, with 13 bases sitting between them. Germline CDR1 reads LNHDA; CDR2 reads SQIVND (reference sequence). CDR3 length equals 12 residues. CDR3: CASTLGMGGYTF. In DNA, the CDR3 is TGTGCCAGTACCCTCGGAATGGGTGGCTACACCTTC.

This clonotype was counted many times. This chain connects TRBV6-2 or TRBV6-3 to TRBJ1-1; 8 bases line up with TRBD1. Germline CDR1 and CDR2: MNHEY and SVGEGT. CDR3 length: 13 residues. Trimming at V came to 8 bases and at J to 6 bases, leaving 8 bases not matched to a gene. The DNA of the CDR3 is TGTGCCAGCCGATTGGGACAGGAGGCTGAAGCTTTCTTT. This translates into CASRLGQEAEAFF.

This clonotype has a count of ten or more. This chain connects TRBV11-2 to TRBJ1-2; 8 bases align to TRBD1. Germline trimming cut 0 bases from V and 4 bases from J; bases unmatched to any gene: 4. From germline, CDR1 is SGHAT and CDR2 FQNNGV. CDR3 length equals 15 residues. DNA for the CDR3: TGTGCCAGCAGCTTAGAAGCCGGACAGGGCTATGGCTACACCTTC. The encoded protein is CASSLEAGQGYGYTF.

This clonotype occurred many times. The chain links TRBV7-9 to TRBJ1-1, with 8 positions matching TRBD1. The length of the CDR3 is 12 residues. Germline V CDR1 and CDR2: SEHNR, FQNEAQ (reference sequence). V gave up 3 bases and J gave up 8 bases; unmatched junction bases: 2. As DNA, the CDR3 is TGTGCCAGCAGCTTCCAGGGGGCGGAAGCTTTCTTT. This codes for CASSFQGAEAFF.

This clonotype appeared a few times. V gene TRBV3-1 combines with J gene TRBJ2-2; no clear D gene. This CDR3 region has 17 residues. The germline CDR1 and CDR2 sequences are LGHDT and YNNKEL (reference sequence). Trimming left V 3 bases short and J 5 bases short, with 19 bases between. The CDR3 DNA follows: TGTGCCAGCAGCCACCCATCTTACGGAACTCAAACCGGGGAGCTGTTTTTT. It encodes CASSHPSYGTQTGELFF.

This clonotype has just a few counts. V gene TRBV11-3 combines with J gene TRBJ2-3, with D unresolved. Germline assignment: CDR1 SGHNT and CDR2 YENEEA. With 2 bases removed from V and 2 bases from J, the gap between germline ends came to 11 bases. This CDR3 contains 15 residues. The CDR3 loop reads CASSLKGRYTDTQYF. CDR3 DNA sequence: TGTGCCAGCAGCTTAAAGGGCAGATACACAGATACGCAGTATTTT.

This clonotype was observed a few times. The chain combines TRBV3-1 with TRBJ1-1; weak D call: TRBD1 (5 bases). Trimming took 5 bases from V and 4 from J, leaving 17 bases between them. The CDR3 extends over 15 amino acids. Per the germline V gene, CDR1 is LGHDT and CDR2 is YNNKEL (reference sequence). The CDR3 DNA reads as TGTGCCAGCAGCTCCCAGGGCGGACGGAGCACTGAAGCTTTCTTT. Its translation: CASSSQGGRSTEAFF.

This clonotype came up many times. The J gene is TRBJ2-7, the V gene TRBV20-1; D possibly corresponds to TRBD2 (5 bases). The ends were cut back, 3 bases at V and 6 bases at J, with 12 bases in the middle. There are 12 residues in the CDR3. Germline V gene data show CDR1 as DFQATT and CDR2 as SNEGSKA (reference sequence). The CDR3 here is CSASDPSREQYF. The CDR3 DNA sequence: TGCAGTGCTAGCGATCCTAGCCGCGAGCAGTACTTC.

In this sample, this clonotype turned up many times. The CDR3 sequence: CASSLAQDRPGNTIYF. CDR3 bases: TGTGCCAGCAGCTTAGCGCAGGACAGGCCCGGAAACACCATATATTTT. The genes are TRBV7-2 and TRBJ1-3; 7 bases map to TRBD1. The CDR3 has 16 residues. After removal of 0 bases from V and 4 bases from J, the junction contained 6 bases not matched to a gene. Germline V gene sequence: CDR1 SGHTA, CDR2 FQGNSA.

This clonotype was detected ten times or more. The J gene is TRBJ1-5, the V gene TRBV20-1; D is uncertain. This CDR3 contains 13 residues. The V and J ends lost 3 bases and 3 bases respectively, with 9 bases between them. Germline CDR1 reads DFQATT; CDR2 reads SNEGSKA (reference sequence). The DNA for the CDR3 is TGCAGTGCTAGGGCAGCTTACAATCAGCCCCAGCATTTT. Its protein is CSARAAYNQPQHF.

This clonotype appeared many times. The V call is TRBV29-1, the J call TRBJ2-5; 7 positions match TRBD1. CDR3 length equals 14 residues. The junction had 9 bases not matched to a gene; V was cut back by 6 bases and J by 2 bases. Germline V gives CDR1 SQVTM, CDR2 ANQGSEA. The CDR3 nucleotides are TGCAGCGTCGATGCCGGGACAGTACAAGAGACCCAGTACTTC. This gives the protein CSVDAGTVQETQYF.